Below are 8 T cell receptor beta chains sequenced from a single sample in a study of graft-versus-host responses after intestinal transplantation. Repertoires were generated with immunoSEQ multiplex PCR, while TCRdb's copy carries only in-frame clones and drops some. Here the sample spans about 26,000 clones, around 80% being singletons. These receptors are not linked to any known antigen. The starting material was unstimulated CD4+ T cells sorted from spleen or lymph node cells, obtained before intestinal transplant. Every receptor here comes from a human donor who received an intestinal transplant.

The CDR3 DNA sequence: TGTGCCGGAGGTGGGCGGGGGAGGCGAGAGACCCAGTACTTC. Amino acids: CAGGGRGRRETQYF. The rearrangement joins TRBV6-1 to TRBJ2-5, with TRBD2 identical over 7 bases. Germline CDR1 reads MNHNS; CDR2 reads SASEGT. Trimming cost V 11 bases and J 4 bases; bases outside gene matches: 13. The CDR3 has 14 residues.

The V gene is TRBV2, the J gene TRBJ1-1; D not resolved. The ends were cut back, 5 bases at V and 5 bases at J, with 12 bases in the middle. The CDR3 totals 13 residues. Germline V gene data show CDR1 as SNHLY and CDR2 as FYNNEI. The CDR3 reads CASSMTLGTEAFF. Here the CDR3 DNA reads TGTGCCAGCAGTATGACCTTAGGGACTGAAGCTTTCTTT.

The V call is TRBV9, the J call TRBJ2-7, with 7 bases that match TRBD2. V gave up 0 bases and J gave up 4 bases; unmatched junction bases: 10. CDR1 and CDR2 (germline): SGDLS, YYNGEE. The CDR3 totals 16 residues. The CDR3 sequence: CASSVEAAGAAYEQYF. In DNA form, the CDR3 reads TGTGCCAGCAGCGTAGAAGCCGCGGGAGCCGCTTACGAGCAGTACTTC.

The gene calls are TRBV5-4 and TRBJ1-3; D unclear. Germline V gives CDR1 SGHNT, CDR2 YYREEE (reference sequence). V lost 0 bases and J lost 4, with 8 bases in between. The CDR3 loop spans 14 amino acids. CDR3 DNA: TGTGCCAGCAGCTTGGTCGGTCAGGGAAACACCATATATTTT. This translates into CASSLVGQGNTIYF.

V and J are TRBV4-1 and TRBJ2-1; 10 nucleotides align to TRBD2. V gave up 0 bases and J gave up 9 bases; unmatched junction bases: 11. Germline V lookup: CDR1 MGHRA, CDR2 YSYEKL. This CDR3 has 17 amino acids. DNA for the CDR3: TGCGCCAGCAGCCAAGAGCCTGGTCTAGCGGGAGTGCGTGAGCAGTTCTTC. Translating it yields CASSQEPGLAGVREQFF.

V gene TRBV5-1 combines with J gene TRBJ1-3; maybe TRBD1 (6 bases). The ends were cut back, 0 bases at V and 3 bases at J, with 7 bases in the middle. The CDR3 is 14 amino acids. The germline V gene encodes CDR1 SGHRS and CDR2 YFSETQ. Here the CDR3 reads CASSLAGDGNTIYF. CDR3 DNA: TGCGCCAGCAGCTTGGCAGGGGATGGAAACACCATATATTTT.

This chain joins TRBV28 and TRBJ2-2, with D tentatively TRBD2 (5 bases). Germline V gene data show CDR1 as MDHEN and CDR2 as SYDVKM. V was pared by 4 bases and J by 8 bases, with 17 bases between. The CDR3 loop spans 15 amino acids. CDR3 region: CASSYQDFKGGELFF. In DNA form, the CDR3 reads TGTGCCAGCAGTTATCAGGACTTTAAGGGAGGGGAGCTGTTTTTT.

The rearrangement joins TRBV7-3 to TRBJ2-7, with D tentatively TRBD1 (7 bases). The CDR3 is made up of 14 amino acids. Between the trimmed V and J ends, which lost 5 bases and 2 bases, there was a span of 13 bases. CDR1 and CDR2 (germline): SGHTA, FQGTGA. This CDR3 reads CASSLQGGPYEQYF. The DNA of the CDR3 is TGTGCCAGCAGCCTTCAGGGGGGCCCCTACGAGCAGTACTTC.